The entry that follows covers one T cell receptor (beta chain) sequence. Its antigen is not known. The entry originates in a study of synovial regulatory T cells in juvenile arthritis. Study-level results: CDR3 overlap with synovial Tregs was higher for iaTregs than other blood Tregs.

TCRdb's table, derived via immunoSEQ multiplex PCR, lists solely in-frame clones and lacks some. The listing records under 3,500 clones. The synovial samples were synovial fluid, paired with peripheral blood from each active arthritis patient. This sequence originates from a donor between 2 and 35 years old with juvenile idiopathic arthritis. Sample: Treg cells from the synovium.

The CDR3: CASSARGTEAFF. V is TRBV7-2 and J is TRBJ1-1. The CDR3 totals 12 residues. The entry carries no DNA sequence. The germline V gene has CDR1 SGHTA and CDR2 FQGNSA.